The entry below gives a single TCR beta chain sequence along with its context. Its antigen is currently unknown. The sample belongs to a study of T cell responses to AZD1222 COVID-19 vaccine. Germline lookup yields CDR1 MGHRA and CDR2 YSYEKL. With V trimmed by 5 bases and J by 7 bases, 12 bases remained unmatched. CDR3 size: 15 residues. This table comes from immunoSEQ multiplex PCR, and its TCRdb copy is limited to in-frame clones, with some not included. The sample lists some 140,000 clones; around 90% were seen once. Study observations and caveats: Donors were mostly white British, more females; clonal diversity possibly underestimated.

The TCR was taken from an adult in good health. The sequences come from peripheral blood, collected on day 0 of AZD1222 vaccination. The chain is built from TRBV4-1 and TRBJ1-1, with TRBD1 identical over 8 bases. The CDR3 nucleotides read TGCGCCAGCAGCTTGCTAAACAGGGGGGAGGATGAAGCTTTCTTT. Translating gives CASSLLNRGEDEAFF.